The text below deals with one TCR beta chain. Its specificity is not known. These data originate in a study of radiation and T cells in renal cell carcinoma. General study results and limits: From baseline, blood top tumor clonotypes peaked at 2 weeks post-radiation.

Profiling relied on immunoSEQ multiplex PCR, and the TCRdb table lists in-frame clones only, not all of them. The sample contains about 140,000 clones, around four fifths of which appear only once. The CDR3 loop spans 14 amino acids. V was shortened by 0 bases and J by 6 bases, with 11 bases between the two germline ends. Germline V CDR1 and CDR2: SGHRS, YFSETQ. Described time point: baseline pretreatment blood. The treatment was: 15 Gy SBRT to primary tumor, nephrectomy 4 weeks later. The tumor was a clear cell renal cell carcinoma. This TCR was sampled from a woman aged 45-59 years with renal cell carcinoma. The rearrangement links TRBV5-1 to TRBJ2-3; no clear D gene. Sequencing used blood, obtained from a patient whose treatment included radiotherapy and nephrectomy. The CDR3 here is CASSLVLGADTQYF. In nucleotides, the CDR3 is TGCGCCAGCAGCTTGGTCTTAGGCGCGGATACGCAGTATTTT.